This TCR beta chain was identified during a study of T-cell reconstitution after alpha-beta-depleted transplantation in children. Study observations and caveats: From newly produced T cells came most of the T-cell counts and diversity one year after transplant.

The CDR3 is made up of 15 amino acids. Trimming left V 0 bases short and J 2 bases short, with 10 bases between. CDR1 MNHEY and CDR2 SVGEGT come from the germline V gene. Researchers prepared the TCRbeta library using unique molecular identifiers, the study reports. A single record per CDR3 protein comes from TCRdb applying MiXCR to the PCR reads. In the table there are about 870,000 distinct CDR3 sequences, roughly 15% of which are singletons. As to this clonotype: Its antigen remains unknown.

The source of this sequence is a male patient under 18 who had a stem cell transplant for acute lymphoblastic leukemia, so the T cells may come from the graft donor. Here the sequenced sample was PBMCs, mostly from graft donor cells, taken 360 days after TCRalphabeta/CD19-depleted stem cell transplant. The rearrangement uses TRBV6-2 or TRBV6-3 and TRBJ1-1; D is undetermined. The CDR3 nucleotides read TGTGCCAGCAGTTACTCCGGCAGGCTCAACACTGAAGCTTTCTTT. Its translation is CASSYSGRLNTEAFF.